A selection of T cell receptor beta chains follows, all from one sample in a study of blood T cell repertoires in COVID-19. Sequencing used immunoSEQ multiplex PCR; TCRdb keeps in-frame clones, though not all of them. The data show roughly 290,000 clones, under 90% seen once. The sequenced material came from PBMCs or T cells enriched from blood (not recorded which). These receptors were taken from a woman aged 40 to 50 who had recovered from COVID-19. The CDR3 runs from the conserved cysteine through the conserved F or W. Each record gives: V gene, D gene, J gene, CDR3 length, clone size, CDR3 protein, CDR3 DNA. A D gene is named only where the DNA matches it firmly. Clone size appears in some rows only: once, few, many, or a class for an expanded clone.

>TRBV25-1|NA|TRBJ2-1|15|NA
CASSEYKQGVYEQFF
TGTGCCAGCAGTGAATATAAACAGGGTGTCTATGAGCAGTTCTTC
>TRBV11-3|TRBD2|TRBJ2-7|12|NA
CASSERGGPQYF
TGTGCCAGCAGCGAGCGGGGGGGCCCGCAGTACTTC
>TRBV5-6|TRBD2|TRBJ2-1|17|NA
CASSLDLAGGSYNEQFF
TGTGCCAGCAGCTTAGACCTAGCGGGAGGCTCCTACAATGAGCAGTTCTTC
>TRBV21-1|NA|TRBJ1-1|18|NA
CASSKARDRGLRNTEAFF
TGTGCCAGCAGCAAAGCCCGGGACAGGGGGTTGAGGAACACTGAAGCTTTCTTT
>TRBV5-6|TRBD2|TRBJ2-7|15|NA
CASSLGSSGGYEQYF
TGTGCCAGCAGCTTGGGGTCTAGCGGGGGCTACGAGCAGTACTTC
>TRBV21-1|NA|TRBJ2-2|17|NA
CASSPTAGTGDYGELFF
TGTGCCAGCAGCCCAACGGCCGGGACAGGAGATTATGGGGAGCTGTTTTTT
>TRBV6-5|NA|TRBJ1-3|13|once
CASSHTSGNTIYF
TGTGCCAGCAGTCACACGTCTGGAAACACCATATATTTT
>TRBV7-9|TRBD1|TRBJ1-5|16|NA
CASSLAGTGVNQPQHF
TGTGCCAGCAGCTTAGCCGGGACAGGGGTCAATCAGCCCCAGCATTTT
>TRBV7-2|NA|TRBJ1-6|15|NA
CASSLAAGNNSPLHF
TGTGCCAGCAGCTTAGCGGCAGGAAATAATTCACCCCTCCACTTT
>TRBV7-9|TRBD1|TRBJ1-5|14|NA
CASSPGTGNQPQHF
TGTGCCAGCAGCCCCGGGACAGGCAATCAGCCCCAGCATTTT
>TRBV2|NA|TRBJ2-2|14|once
CASSVTGNTGELFF
TGTGCCAGCAGTGTGACAGGGAACACCGGGGAGCTGTTTTTT
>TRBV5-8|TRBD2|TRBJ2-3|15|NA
CASSLRLAEGDTQYF
TGTGCCAGCAGCTTGCGACTAGCGGAGGGGGATACGCAGTATTTT
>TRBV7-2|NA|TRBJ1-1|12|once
CASTVRGTEAFF
TGTGCCAGCACCGTTAGGGGAACTGAAGCTTTCTTT
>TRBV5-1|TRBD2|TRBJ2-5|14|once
CASSPREGVETQYF
TGCGCCAGCAGCCCCCGGGAGGGCGTGGAGACCCAGTACTTC
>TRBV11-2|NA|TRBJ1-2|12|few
CASSISNYGYTF
TGTGCCAGTTCTATCTCTAACTATGGCTACACCTTC
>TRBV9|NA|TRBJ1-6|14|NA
CASSVATENSPLHF
TGTGCCAGCAGCGTAGCGACGGAGAATTCACCCCTCCACTTT